The sequence of this TCR beta chain was determined in a study of blood T cell repertoires in COVID-19. The repertoire was sequenced with immunoSEQ multiplex PCR; TCRdb's copy has only in-frame clones and lacks some. The sample contains 350,000 to 500,000 clones, approximately 90% of which appear only once. This CDR3 contains 15 residues. V lost 0 bases and J lost 7; bases outside the gene matches: 7. Germline V gene lookup returns CDR1 LNHNV and CDR2 YYDKDF (reference sequence). Everyone who took part was roughly 18 to 89 years old, and they came from roughly 25 US areas. Cohorts were determined from participant-reported clinical history. Participants in the exposed group had met a COVID-19 case in the 2 weeks before joining the study.

Source material: PBMCs or T cells enriched from blood (not recorded which). This chain connects TRBV15 to TRBJ1-2, with TRBD1 matching over 8 bases. This sequence was found in a young woman who had been exposed to COVID-19. The CDR3 protein is CATSRDLTGGSGYTF. CDR3 coding DNA: TGTGCCACCAGCAGAGACCTCACAGGGGGATCTGGCTACACCTTC.